This T cell receptor (beta chain) was captured in a study of cytomegalovirus exposure and HLA in healthy donors. Study summary: About 179 million T cells yielded some 120 million unique TCR beta sequences in earlier analysis. For the roughly 370 genotyped donors, more than 80% fell within the Caucasian-associated ancestry cluster.

The PCR ran on 60 Vbeta and 13 Jbeta primers. The data were produced by immunoSEQ multiplex PCR, yet TCRdb's version contains in-frame clones alone and is incomplete. The sample records 95,000 to 150,000 clones, around 80% being singletons. Germline CDR1 reads SEHNR; CDR2 reads FQNEAQ (reference sequence). The CDR3 totals 15 residues. V trimming: 5 bases; J trimming: 0 bases; junction bases outside the gene matches: 3. This chain joins TRBV7-9 and TRBJ2-7, with 11 nucleotides matching TRBD2. The clonotype comes from a man aged 50-59 years in good health and CMV-seronegative. Sequenced sample: PBMCs. The CDR3 DNA reads as TGTGCCAGCAGCCATAGCGGGAGGGTCTCCTACGAGCAGTACTTC. Translating gives CASSHSGRVSYEQYF.